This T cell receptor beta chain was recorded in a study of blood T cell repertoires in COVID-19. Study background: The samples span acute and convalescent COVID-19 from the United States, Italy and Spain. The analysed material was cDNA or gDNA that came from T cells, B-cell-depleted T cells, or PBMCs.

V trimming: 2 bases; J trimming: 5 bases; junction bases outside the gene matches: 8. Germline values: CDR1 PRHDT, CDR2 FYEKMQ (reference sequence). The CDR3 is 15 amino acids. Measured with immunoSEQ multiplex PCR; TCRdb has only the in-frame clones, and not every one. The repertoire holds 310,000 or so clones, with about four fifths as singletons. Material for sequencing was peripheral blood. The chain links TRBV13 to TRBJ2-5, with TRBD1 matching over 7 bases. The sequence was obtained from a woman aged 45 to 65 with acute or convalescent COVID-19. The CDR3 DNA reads TGTGCCAGCAGCTTAAGGGGGCCCCGAGGGGAGACCCAGTACTTC. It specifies CASSLRGPRGETQYF. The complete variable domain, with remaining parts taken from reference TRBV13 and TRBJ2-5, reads AAGVIQSPRHLIKEKRETATLKCYPIPRHDTVYWYQQGPGQDPQFLISFYEKMQSDKGSIPDRFSAQQFSDYHSELNMSSLELGDSALYFCASSLRGPRGETQYFGPGTRLLVL.